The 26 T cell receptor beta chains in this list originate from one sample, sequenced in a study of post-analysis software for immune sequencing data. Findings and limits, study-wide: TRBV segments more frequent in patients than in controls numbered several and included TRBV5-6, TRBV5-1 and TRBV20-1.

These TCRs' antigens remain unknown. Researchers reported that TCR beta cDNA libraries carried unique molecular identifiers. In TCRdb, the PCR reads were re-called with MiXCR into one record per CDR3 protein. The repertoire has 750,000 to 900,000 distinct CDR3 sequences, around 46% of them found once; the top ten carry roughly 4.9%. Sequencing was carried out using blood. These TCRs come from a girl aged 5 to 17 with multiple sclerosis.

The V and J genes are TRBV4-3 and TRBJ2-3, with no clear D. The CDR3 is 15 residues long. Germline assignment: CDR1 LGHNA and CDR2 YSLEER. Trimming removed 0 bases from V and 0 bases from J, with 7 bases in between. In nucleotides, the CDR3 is TGCGCCAGCAGCCAAGAATGGCGAAGCACAGATACGCAGTATTTT. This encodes CASSQEWRSTDTQYF.

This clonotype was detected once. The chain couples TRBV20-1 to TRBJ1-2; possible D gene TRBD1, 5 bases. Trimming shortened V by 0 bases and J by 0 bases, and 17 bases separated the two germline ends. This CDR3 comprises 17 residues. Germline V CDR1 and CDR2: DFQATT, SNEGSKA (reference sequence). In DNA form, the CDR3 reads TGCAGTGCTAGAGACGATCCGACAGTCTCCTCTAACTATGGCTACACCTTC. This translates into CSARDDPTVSSNYGYTF.

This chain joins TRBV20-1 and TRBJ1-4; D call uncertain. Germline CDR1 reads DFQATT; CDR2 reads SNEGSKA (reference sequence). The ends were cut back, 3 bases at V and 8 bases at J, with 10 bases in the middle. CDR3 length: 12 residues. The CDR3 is CSARGVAEKLFF. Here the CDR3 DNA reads TGCAGTGCTAGGGGAGTGGCAGAAAAACTGTTTTTT.

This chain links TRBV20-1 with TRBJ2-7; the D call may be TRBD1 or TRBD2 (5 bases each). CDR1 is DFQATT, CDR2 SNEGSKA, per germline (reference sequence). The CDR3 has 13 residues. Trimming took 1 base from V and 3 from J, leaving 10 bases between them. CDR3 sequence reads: CSARAGPNYEQYF. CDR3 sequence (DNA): TGCAGTGCTAGAGCGGGACCCAACTACGAGCAGTACTTC.

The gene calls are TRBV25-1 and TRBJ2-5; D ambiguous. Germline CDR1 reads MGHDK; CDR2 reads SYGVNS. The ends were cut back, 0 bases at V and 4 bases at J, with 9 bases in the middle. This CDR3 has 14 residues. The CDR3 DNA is TGTGCCAGCAGTGAATATCGGTTGGGAGAGACCCAGTACTTC. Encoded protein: CASSEYRLGETQYF.

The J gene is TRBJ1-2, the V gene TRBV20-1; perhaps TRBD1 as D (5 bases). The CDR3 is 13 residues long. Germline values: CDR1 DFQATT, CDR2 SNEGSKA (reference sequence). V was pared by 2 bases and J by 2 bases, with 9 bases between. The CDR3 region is CSARSRENYGYTF. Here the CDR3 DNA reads TGCAGTGCTAGATCCAGGGAAAACTATGGCTACACCTTC.

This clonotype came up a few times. In DNA form, the CDR3 reads TGTGCCAGCAGGTACAGCACAGATACGCAGTATTTT. This encodes CASRYSTDTQYF. The gene calls are TRBV12-3 or TRBV12-4 and TRBJ2-3; the D is unclear. V lost 6 bases and J lost 0, with 4 bases in between. The CDR3 is made up of 12 amino acids.

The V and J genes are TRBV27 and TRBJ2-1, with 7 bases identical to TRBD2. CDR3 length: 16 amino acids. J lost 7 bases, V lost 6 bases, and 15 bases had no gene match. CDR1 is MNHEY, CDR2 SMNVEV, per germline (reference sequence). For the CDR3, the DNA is TGTGCCAGCAGCCTGGGGGGTGAGGGAGCGGGGAATGAGCAGTTCTTC. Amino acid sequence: CASSLGGEGAGNEQFF.

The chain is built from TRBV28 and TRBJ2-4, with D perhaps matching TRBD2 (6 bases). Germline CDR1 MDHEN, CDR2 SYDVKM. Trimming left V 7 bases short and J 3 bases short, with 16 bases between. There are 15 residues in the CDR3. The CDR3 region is CASNGGSGNKNIQYF. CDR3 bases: TGTGCCAGCAACGGGGGTAGCGGTAACAAAAACATTCAGTACTTC.

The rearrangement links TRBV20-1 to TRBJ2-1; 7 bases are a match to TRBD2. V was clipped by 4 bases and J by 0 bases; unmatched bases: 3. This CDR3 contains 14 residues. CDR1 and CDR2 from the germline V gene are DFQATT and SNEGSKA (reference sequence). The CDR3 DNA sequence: TGCAGTGCTACCCGCGGGAGCTCCTACAATGAGCAGTTCTTC. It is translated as CSATRGSSYNEQFF.

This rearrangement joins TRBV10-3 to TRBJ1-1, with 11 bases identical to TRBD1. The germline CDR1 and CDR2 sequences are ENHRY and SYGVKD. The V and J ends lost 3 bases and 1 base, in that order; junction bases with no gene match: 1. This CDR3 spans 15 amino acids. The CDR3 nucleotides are TGTGCCATCAGTGATGGGACAGGGGGGAACACTGAAGCTTTCTTT. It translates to CAISDGTGGNTEAFF.

The CDR3 coding sequence is TGTGCCACCAGCATAAACAGGGGTGGCTACACCTTC. Its protein is CATSINRGGYTF. V gene TRBV15 combines with J gene TRBJ1-2; 7 nucleotides match TRBD1. The CDR3 spans 12 residues. Trimming at V came to 4 bases and at J to 7 bases, leaving 3 bases not matched to a gene. Germline assignment: CDR1 LNHNV and CDR2 YYDKDF (reference sequence).

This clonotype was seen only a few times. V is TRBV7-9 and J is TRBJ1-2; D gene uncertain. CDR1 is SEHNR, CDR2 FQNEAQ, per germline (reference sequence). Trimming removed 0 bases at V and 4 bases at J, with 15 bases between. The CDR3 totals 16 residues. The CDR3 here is CASSLALGGETYGYTF. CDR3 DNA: TGTGCCAGCAGCTTAGCGCTGGGCGGGGAGACCTATGGCTACACCTTC.

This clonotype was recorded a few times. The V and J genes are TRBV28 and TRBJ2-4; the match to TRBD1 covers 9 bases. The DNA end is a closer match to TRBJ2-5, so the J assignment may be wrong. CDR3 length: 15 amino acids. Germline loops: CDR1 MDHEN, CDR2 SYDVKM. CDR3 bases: TGTGCCAGCAGAGTACCGGGACAGGGAGGAGAGACCCAGTACTTC. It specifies CASRVPGQGGETQYF.

As DNA, the CDR3 is TGCGCCAGCAGCTTGGTTGGGGATCGCACAGATACGCAGTATTTT. Protein sequence: CASSLVGDRTDTQYF. The chain carries TRBV5-1 and TRBJ2-3; D ambiguous. CDR3 length equals 15 residues. Germline V gene lookup returns CDR1 SGHRS and CDR2 YFSETQ. V was trimmed by 0 bases and J by 1 base, leaving 9 bases between them. The whole variable domain, filled in from reference TRBV5-1 and TRBJ2-3, reads KAGVTQTPRYLIKTRGQQVTLSCSPISGHRSVSWYQQTPGQGLQFLFEYFSETQRNKGNFPGRFSGRQFSNSRSEMNVSTLELGDSALYLCASSLVGDRTDTQYFGPGTRLTVL.

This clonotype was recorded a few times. The CDR3 bases are TGTGCCAGCAGTTTCCGCAGGGCGGATGAGACCCAGTACTTC. As protein: CASSFRRADETQYF. J is TRBJ2-5 and V is TRBV27; possible D gene TRBD1, 5 bases. Between the trimmed V and J ends, which lost 3 bases and 5 bases, there was a span of 13 bases. The CDR3 is 14 amino acids. From germline, CDR1 is MNHEY and CDR2 SMNVEV (reference sequence).

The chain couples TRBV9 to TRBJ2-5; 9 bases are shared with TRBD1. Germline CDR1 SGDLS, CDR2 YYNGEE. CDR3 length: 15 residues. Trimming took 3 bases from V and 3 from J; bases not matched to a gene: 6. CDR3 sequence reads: CASSEQGAWEETQYF. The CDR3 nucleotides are TGTGCCAGCAGCGAACAGGGGGCATGGGAAGAGACCCAGTACTTC.

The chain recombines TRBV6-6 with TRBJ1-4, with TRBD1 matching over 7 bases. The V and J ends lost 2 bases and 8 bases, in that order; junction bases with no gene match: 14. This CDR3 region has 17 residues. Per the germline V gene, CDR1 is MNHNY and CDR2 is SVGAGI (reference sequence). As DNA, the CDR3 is TGTGCCAGCAGTTACGGACCCCAAGGGGGCTACGGCGAAAAACTGTTTTTT. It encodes CASSYGPQGGYGEKLFF.

CDR3 sequence: CASSQGQGRANEKLFF. The CDR3 nucleotides read TGCGCCAGCAGCCAGGGACAGGGCAGGGCTAATGAAAAACTGTTTTTT. V is TRBV4-3 and J is TRBJ1-4; TRBD1 agrees at 9 bases. Germline lookup yields CDR1 LGHNA and CDR2 YSLEER. The V gene end was trimmed by 3 bases and the J gene end by 3 bases; junction bases not matched to a gene: 5. The CDR3 extends over 16 amino acids.

CDR3 coding DNA: TGTGCCAGCAGCTCAAGACCTGTGAACACCGGGGAGCTGTTTTTT. This gives the protein CASSSRPVNTGELFF. The rearrangement links TRBV9 to TRBJ2-2; D is undetermined. The germline V and J ends were trimmed by 4 bases and 1 base, with 11 bases remaining between them. From germline, CDR1 is SGDLS and CDR2 YYNGEE. The CDR3 contains 15 residues.

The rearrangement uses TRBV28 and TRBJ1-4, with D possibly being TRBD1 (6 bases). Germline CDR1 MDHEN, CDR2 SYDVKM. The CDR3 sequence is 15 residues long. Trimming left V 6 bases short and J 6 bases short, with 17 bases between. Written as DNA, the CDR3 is TGTGCCAGCAGCAGGGGCAGGGGAATTTATGAAAAACTGTTTTTT. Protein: CASSRGRGIYEKLFF.

The CDR3 region is CATSRLQTGDNEQFF. The CDR3 bases are TGTGCCACCAGCAGGCTTCAGACAGGGGATAATGAGCAGTTCTTC. The rearrangement uses TRBV15 and TRBJ2-1; 8 bases fit TRBD1. V shed 3 bases and J 7 bases; nucleotides not matched to a gene: 8. This CDR3 has 15 amino acids. From germline, CDR1 is LNHNV and CDR2 YYDKDF (reference sequence).

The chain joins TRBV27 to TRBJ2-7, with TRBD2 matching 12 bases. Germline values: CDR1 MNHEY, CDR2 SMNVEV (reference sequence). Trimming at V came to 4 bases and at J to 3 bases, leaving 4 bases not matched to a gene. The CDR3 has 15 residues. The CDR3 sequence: CASSSETSGSYEQYF. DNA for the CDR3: TGTGCCAGCAGTTCCGAGACTAGCGGGAGCTACGAGCAGTACTTC.

CDR3 loop: CASSERERLNEQFF. CDR3 bases: TGTGCCAGCAGTGAGCGGGAGAGACTAAATGAGCAGTTCTTC. The V call is TRBV6-5, the J call TRBJ2-1, with 8 nucleotides matching TRBD2. The J segment lost 7 bases and the V segment lost 5 bases, leaving 7 bases of the junction unmatched. CDR1 is MNHEY, CDR2 SVGAGI, per germline. This CDR3 is built from 14 residues.

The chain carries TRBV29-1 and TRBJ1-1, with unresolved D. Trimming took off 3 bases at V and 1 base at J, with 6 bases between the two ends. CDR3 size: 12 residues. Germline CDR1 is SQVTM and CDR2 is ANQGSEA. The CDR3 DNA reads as TGCAGCGTTGATGAGGGGAACACTGAAGCTTTCTTT. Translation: CSVDEGNTEAFF.

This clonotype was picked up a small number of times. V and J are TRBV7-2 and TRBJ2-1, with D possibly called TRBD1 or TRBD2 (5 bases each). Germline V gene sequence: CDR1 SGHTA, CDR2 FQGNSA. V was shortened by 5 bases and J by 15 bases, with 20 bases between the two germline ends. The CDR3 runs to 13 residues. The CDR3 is CASSTLGDHVLFF. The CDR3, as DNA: TGTGCCAGCAGCACCCTGGGGGACCACGTACTGTTCTTC. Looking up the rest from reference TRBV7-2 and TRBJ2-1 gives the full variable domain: GAGVSQSPSNKVTEKGKDVELRCDPISGHTALYWYRQSLGQGLEFLIYFQGNSAPDKSGLPSDRFSAERTGGSVSTLTIQRTQQEDSAVYLCASSTLGDHVLFFGPGTRLTVL.